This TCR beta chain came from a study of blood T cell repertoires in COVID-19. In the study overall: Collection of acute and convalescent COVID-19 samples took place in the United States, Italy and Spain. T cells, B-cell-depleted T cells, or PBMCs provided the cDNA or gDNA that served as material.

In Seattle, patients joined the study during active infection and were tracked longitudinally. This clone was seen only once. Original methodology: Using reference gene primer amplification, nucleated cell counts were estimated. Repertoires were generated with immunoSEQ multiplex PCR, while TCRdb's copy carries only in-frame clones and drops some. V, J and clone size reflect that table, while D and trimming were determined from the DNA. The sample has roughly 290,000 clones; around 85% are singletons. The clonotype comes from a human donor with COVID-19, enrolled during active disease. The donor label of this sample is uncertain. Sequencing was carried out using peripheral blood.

CDR3 protein: CASSPRGAGAPTVADTQYF. DNA for the CDR3: TGTGCCAGCAGCCCTCGGGGAGCGGGAGCCCCCACGGTGGCAGATACGCAGTATTTT. This rearrangement joins TRBV13 to TRBJ2-3, with TRBD2 matching over 8 bases. The CDR3 is made up of 19 amino acids. V lost 5 bases to trimming and J lost 4 bases; unmatched junction nucleotides: 20. Germline V lookup: CDR1 PRHDT, CDR2 FYEKMQ (reference sequence).